This TCR beta chain was found in a study of blood T cell repertoires in COVID-19. Study-wide background: COVID-19 samples collected from the United States, Italy and Spain covered acute and convalescent phases. The analysed material was cDNA or gDNA that came from T cells, B-cell-depleted T cells, or PBMCs.

CDR1 and CDR2 (germline): LNHDA, SQIVND (reference sequence). V was pared by 7 bases and J by 11 bases, with 14 bases between. This CDR3 region has 11 residues. This clone was counted only a few times. Authors' analysis steps: Quantification of nucleated cells was approximated via reference gene primer amplification. Data came from immunoSEQ multiplex PCR; TCRdb stores just in-frame clones and leaves some out. V and J calls plus clone size are reproduced from that table; the DNA served to infer D and trimming. The table records some 250,000 clones, approximately 86% of them present only once. The chain combines TRBV19 with TRBJ1-1; a weak D match, TRBD1 (6 bases). Sequencing used peripheral blood. This sequence originates from a woman in her twenties or thirties who had recovered from COVID-19. In DNA, the CDR3 is TGTGCCAGTATAAGTTGGGGGCAGGCTTTCTTT. It encodes CASISWGQAFF.